These 12 T cell receptor beta chains were all obtained from the same sample, sequenced in a study of cytomegalovirus exposure and HLA in healthy donors. With 60 Vbeta and 13 Jbeta primers, the PCR was carried out. This table comes from immunoSEQ multiplex PCR, and its TCRdb copy is limited to in-frame clones, with some not included. The sample has 75,000 to 100,000 clones; roughly two thirds are singletons. What was sequenced was PBMCs. These TCRs come from a female donor in good health and CMV-seronegative.

This chain links TRBV2 with TRBJ1-2, with D unresolved. Germline V gene sequence: CDR1 SNHLY, CDR2 FYNNEI. This CDR3 spans 14 amino acids. V was trimmed by 4 bases and J by 5 bases, leaving 14 bases between them. CDR3 bases: TGTGCCAGCAGTGTTTTACAGAACGATTATGGCTACACCTTC. This sequence encodes CASSVLQNDYGYTF.

The V gene is TRBV7-6, the J gene TRBJ1-1; no reliable D call. CDR3 length: 14 amino acids. The germline V gene encodes CDR1 SGHVS and CDR2 FNYEAQ. V was trimmed by 6 bases and J by 1 base, leaving 12 bases between them. For the CDR3, the DNA is TGTGCCAGCAGTCATCAGACGGGGAACACTGAAGCTTTCTTT. Translated: CASSHQTGNTEAFF.

This chain uses TRBV5-4 with TRBJ1-2; TRBD1 matches at 7 bases. Germline CDR1 SGHNT, CDR2 YYREEE (reference sequence). CDR3 length: 14 residues. V was clipped by 1 base and J by 7 bases; unmatched bases: 7. The CDR3 region has the DNA TGTGCCAGCAGCTTGTTTTCAGGGGGTCGTGGCTACACCTTC. Translated, it gives CASSLFSGGRGYTF. Variable domain in full (rest from reference TRBV5-4 and TRBJ1-2): ETGVTQSPTHLIKTRGQQVTLRCSSQSGHNTVSWYQQALGQGPQFIFQYYREEENGRGNFPPRFSGLQFPNYSSELNVNALELDDSALYLCASSLFSGGRGYTFGSGTRLTVV.

The V call is TRBV4-3, the J call TRBJ2-5; maybe TRBD1 (6 bases). V was pared by 5 bases and J by 3 bases, with 16 bases between. CDR3 length: 15 residues. Germline CDR1 reads LGHNA; CDR2 reads YSLEER. In nucleotides, the CDR3 is TGCGCCAGCAGCGAAGGAAGGGGGTTAGAAGAGACCCAGTACTTC. Residues: CASSEGRGLEETQYF.

This chain uses TRBV2 with TRBJ2-3; D possibly corresponds to TRBD1 (6 bases). Germline loops: CDR1 SNHLY, CDR2 FYNNEI. The CDR3 is 12 residues long. Trimming stripped 7 bases from V and 12 bases from J, with 17 bases between. The DNA of the CDR3 is TGTGCCAGCACTACAGGGCCGACTACCCAGTATTTT. Translating gives CASTTGPTTQYF.

In its sample, this clone was seen a few times. V is TRBV11-3 and J is TRBJ2-4, with TRBD1 as a possible D gene (6 bases). The CDR3 is 15 residues long. Germline assignment: CDR1 SGHNT and CDR2 YENEEA. The V gene lost 5 bases and the J gene lost 9 bases, with 20 bases spanning the gap. CDR3 amino acids: CASSTRDTTRGIQYF. The CDR3 nucleotides are TGTGCCAGCAGCACCCGGGACACGACAAGAGGCATTCAGTACTTC.

The rearrangement links TRBV4-2 to TRBJ2-5; 7 bases are a match to TRBD2. The germline V gene has CDR1 LGHNA and CDR2 YNFKEQ. The CDR3 runs to 14 residues. The ends lost 1 base at V and 5 bases at J; junction bases unmatched: 4. CDR3 DNA sequence: TGTGCCAGCAGCCAAGGAATGGGGGGGGAGACCCAGTACTTC. This codes for CASSQGMGGETQYF.

The genes are TRBV6-5 and TRBJ1-2, with D perhaps TRBD1 (5 bases). V gave up 6 bases and J gave up 5 bases, with 10 bases separating them. Per germline, CDR1 MNHEY and CDR2 SVGAGI. The CDR3 length is 12 residues. CDR3 sequence: CASSPTAYGYTF. In nucleotides, the CDR3 is TGTGCCAGCAGCCCGACAGCTTATGGCTACACCTTC.

The chain couples TRBV27 to TRBJ2-7; 10 bases map to TRBD1. Germline-derived CDR1 and CDR2 are MNHEY and SMNVEV (reference sequence). The trim removed 5 bases at V and 2 bases at J, leaving 6 bases unmatched. This CDR3 is built from 15 residues. The CDR3 is CASSMRGQGTYEQYF. The CDR3 DNA reads as TGTGCCAGCAGTATGAGGGGACAGGGGACCTACGAGCAGTACTTC.

The rearrangement joins TRBV6-5 to TRBJ1-5; no reliable D call. With 4 bases removed from V and 5 bases from J, the gap between germline ends came to 9 bases. The CDR3 is made up of 13 amino acids. Looked up from germline, CDR1 is MNHEY and CDR2 is SVGAGI. The CDR3 reads CASSSSRDQPQHF. The CDR3 bases are TGTGCCAGCAGTTCCTCGAGGGATCAGCCCCAGCATTTT.

This clone turned up a few times. An end of the junction does not agree with germline; a read error may underlie this. This chain joins TRBV7-7 and TRBJ2-5; 8 bases map to TRBD1. This CDR3 has 14 amino acids. CDR1 SSHAT and CDR2 FNYEAQ come from the germline V gene (reference sequence). The CDR3 loop reads CASSAGQAQETQYF. The CDR3 nucleotides read TGTGCTAGCAGCGCGGGACAGGCCCAAGAGACCCAGTACTTC.

The genes are TRBV6-6 and TRBJ1-2; possible D gene TRBD1, 5 bases. CDR1 is MNHNY, CDR2 SVGAGI, per germline (reference sequence). This CDR3 is built from 12 residues. With 5 bases removed from V and 4 bases from J, the gap between germline ends came to 8 bases. CDR3 loop: CASSRDSYGYTF. DNA for the CDR3: TGTGCCAGCAGTAGAGACAGCTATGGCTACACCTTC.